The next 21 T cell receptor beta chains were all read from a single sample in a study of post-analysis software for immune sequencing data. Regarding the study as a whole: The study found TRBV5-6, TRBV5-1 and TRBV20-1 among four to six TRBV segments more frequent in patients than controls.

Carried by the TCR beta cDNA libraries were unique molecular identifiers. TCRdb passed the PCR reads through MiXCR, listing each CDR3 protein once. In the table there are about 760,000 distinct CDR3 sequences, approximately 30% of which are singletons. No antigen has been assigned to these receptors. The sequenced material came from blood. The receptors shown here come from a girl aged 10 to 17 with multiple sclerosis.

The V gene is TRBV28, the J gene TRBJ2-5; unclear D gene. CDR3 length: 15 residues. From germline, CDR1 is MDHEN and CDR2 SYDVKM. Trimming stripped 2 bases from V and 1 base from J, with 11 bases between. In DNA form, the CDR3 reads TGTGCCAGCAGTTTACGTCGGACGGCCCAAGAGACCCAGTACTTC. Protein product: CASSLRRTAQETQYF.

J is TRBJ2-1 and V is TRBV20-1, with TRBD2 matching 12 bases. This CDR3 has 16 residues. The germline gives CDR1 DFQATT, CDR2 SNEGSKA (reference sequence). Losses at the gene ends were 6 bases for V and 8 bases for J; bases not matched to a gene: 14. CDR3 loop: CSAPGPSGGALYEQFF. The CDR3 DNA reads TGCAGTGCCCCGGGGCCTAGCGGGGGGGCCCTCTATGAGCAGTTCTTC.

V gene TRBV7-2 combines with J gene TRBJ1-1; D remains unclear. Germline CDR1 SGHTA, CDR2 FQGNSA. The CDR3 consists of 15 residues. Between the trimmed V and J ends, which lost 3 bases and 0 bases, there was a span of 11 bases. In DNA form, the CDR3 reads TGTGCCAGCAGCTTGGCAGGCTACATGAACACTGAAGCTTTCTTT. This codes for CASSLAGYMNTEAFF. Variable domain in full (rest from reference TRBV7-2 and TRBJ1-1): GAGVSQSPSNKVTEKGKDVELRCDPISGHTALYWYRQSLGQGLEFLIYFQGNSAPDKSGLPSDRFSAERTGGSVSTLTIQRTQQEDSAVYLCASSLAGYMNTEAFFGQGTRLTVV.

The chain employs TRBV5-5 and TRBJ2-1, with a tentative D call TRBD2 (6 bases). The CDR3 totals 16 residues. Trimming took off 0 bases at V and 9 bases at J, with 19 bases between the two ends. CDR1 and CDR2 (germline): SGHKS, YYEKEE (reference sequence). The CDR3 loop is CASSLVGRQGGREQFF. The CDR3 DNA is TGTGCCAGCAGCTTGGTCGGGCGGCAGGGAGGTCGTGAGCAGTTCTTC. The complete variable domain, with remaining parts taken from reference TRBV5-5 and TRBJ2-1, reads DAGVTQSPTHLIKTRGQQVTLRCSPISGHKSVSWYQQVLGQGPQFIFQYYEKEERGRGNFPDRFSARQFPNYSSELNVNALLLGDSALYLCASSLVGRQGGREQFFGPGTRLTVL.

This rearrangement joins TRBV28 to TRBJ2-1; weak D call: TRBD2 (5 bases). Deletions cut 8 bases from V and 4 bases from J, with 21 bases between. Germline values: CDR1 MDHEN, CDR2 SYDVKM. This CDR3 has 16 amino acids. The CDR3 spells CASGLGRGAQYNEQFF. CDR3 in DNA: TGTGCCAGCGGTCTCGGACGGGGAGCCCAATACAATGAGCAGTTCTTC.

This clonotype was counted many times. J is TRBJ1-2 and V is TRBV20-1, with 7 bases that match TRBD1. The trim removed 5 bases at V and 6 bases at J, leaving 9 bases unmatched. The CDR3 has 13 amino acids. Germline CDR1 is DFQATT and CDR2 is SNEGSKA (reference sequence). DNA for the CDR3: TGCAGTGCTCATACAGGGGCGGGGGATGGCTACACCTTC. As protein: CSAHTGAGDGYTF.

The chain recombines TRBV7-2 with TRBJ1-1, with D unclear. Trimming stripped 5 bases from V and 4 bases from J, with 17 bases between. Germline-derived CDR1 and CDR2 are SGHTA and FQGNSA. The CDR3 spans 15 residues. CDR3 loop: CASSPERVGITEAFF. CDR3 DNA sequence: TGTGCCAGCAGCCCCGAGAGGGTCGGGATCACTGAAGCTTTCTTT. The variable domain in full, with the rest retrieved from reference TRBV7-2 and TRBJ1-1, is GAGVSQSPSNKVTEKGKDVELRCDPISGHTALYWYRQSLGQGLEFLIYFQGNSAPDKSGLPSDRFSAERTGGSVSTLTIQRTQQEDSAVYLCASSPERVGITEAFFGQGTRLTVV.

The V and J genes are TRBV7-8 and TRBJ2-1; the D gene is possibly TRBD2 (6 bases). CDR1 and CDR2 (germline): SGHVS, FQNEAQ. With 5 bases removed from V and 8 bases from J, the gap between germline ends came to 16 bases. The CDR3 covers 14 residues. CDR3 protein: CASSIPGLPHEQFF. The CDR3 coding sequence is TGTGCCAGCAGCATACCGGGACTTCCTCATGAGCAGTTCTTC.

A word on this clonotype: One junction end does not reproduce the germline sequence, and a read error may be involved. J is TRBJ2-1 and V is TRBV27; possible D gene TRBD1, 6 bases. Germline-derived CDR1 and CDR2 are MNHEY and SMNVEV (reference sequence). The CDR3 has 13 residues. The CDR3 protein is CAGSFGRGNEQFF. The CDR3 nucleotides read TGTGCCGGCAGTTTCGGCAGGGGCAATGAGCAGTTCTTC.

This clonotype was seen more than once but under ten times. The chain carries TRBV28 and TRBJ2-7; 7 nucleotides align to TRBD1. J was trimmed by 4 bases and V by 8 bases; bases with no gene match: 11. This CDR3 region has 14 residues. Germline assignment: CDR1 MDHEN and CDR2 SYDVKM. Here the CDR3 reads CASGFRGKQYEQYF. DNA for the CDR3: TGTGCCAGCGGATTCAGGGGGAAACAATACGAGCAGTACTTC.

This chain connects TRBV27 to TRBJ2-1; the D gene is possibly TRBD2 (6 bases). V was cut by 5 bases and J by 6 bases, with 20 bases left in between. Germline lookup yields CDR1 MNHEY and CDR2 SMNVEV (reference sequence). The CDR3 has 16 residues. CDR3 loop: CASSPIPRRVSNEQFF. The CDR3 DNA reads as TGTGCCAGCAGTCCGATCCCTCGGAGGGTTAGCAATGAGCAGTTCTTC.

This clonotype came up many times. J is TRBJ1-2 and V is TRBV7-2; D uncertain. V lost 1 base and J lost 7, with 7 bases in between. The CDR3 is 12 amino acids. In germline, CDR1 is SGHTA, CDR2 FQGNSA. The CDR3 DNA is TGTGCCAGCAGCTTAGTGTCGGGTGGCTACACCTTC. This encodes CASSLVSGGYTF.

This clonotype has just a few counts. The V call is TRBV29-1, the J call TRBJ2-5; no definite D call. Trimming took 7 bases from V and 5 from J, leaving 17 bases between them. The CDR3 runs to 13 residues. Germline values: CDR1 SQVTM, CDR2 ANQGSEA. CDR3 sequence: CSAEDWVGETQYF. CDR3 coding DNA: TGCAGCGCCGAGGATTGGGTGGGGGAGACCCAGTACTTC.

This sequence joins TRBV11-2 and TRBJ2-5; 11 nucleotides match TRBD2. Looked up from germline, CDR1 is SGHAT and CDR2 is FQNNGV. The CDR3 contains 15 residues. V dropped 4 bases and J dropped 11; count of bases not matched to a gene: 12. The CDR3 DNA is TGTGCCAGCAGCTCCGGGACTAGCGGTGGCAATGAGCAGTACTTC. Translation gives CASSSGTSGGNEQYF.

V is TRBV25-1 and J is TRBJ2-7; TRBD2 matches 13 bases. The CDR3 is made up of 14 amino acids. V was pared by 4 bases and J by 10 bases, with 7 bases of the junction left unmatched. The germline V gene has CDR1 MGHDK and CDR2 SYGVNS. Here the CDR3 reads CASSAPGLAGRQYF. CDR3 DNA: TGTGCCAGCAGTGCACCGGGACTAGCGGGACGTCAGTACTTC.

The J gene is TRBJ1-1, the V gene TRBV4-1; 12 bases are shared with TRBD1. J lost 6 bases, V lost 2 bases, and 7 bases had no gene match. This CDR3 contains 16 residues. Germline assignment: CDR1 MGHRA and CDR2 YSYEKL. DNA of the CDR3: TGCGCCAGCAGCCAACTCCCGGGACAGGGGGCTCCTGAAGCTTTCTTT. It specifies CASSQLPGQGAPEAFF.

The chain combines TRBV6-2 or TRBV6-3 with TRBJ2-7; D perhaps matches TRBD2 (6 bases). The CDR3 sequence is 15 residues long. The V gene lost 2 bases and the J gene lost 3 bases, with 14 bases spanning the gap. CDR1 and CDR2 (germline): MNHEY, SVGEGT. CDR3 in DNA: TGTGCCAGCAGTTACCCCACTAGCAGGATCTACGAGCAGTACTTC. As protein: CASSYPTSRIYEQYF.

The chain joins TRBV7-2 to TRBJ1-5; no clear D gene. With 0 bases removed from V and 4 bases from J, the gap between germline ends came to 10 bases. The CDR3 is made up of 15 amino acids. Germline loops: CDR1 SGHTA, CDR2 FQGNSA. The CDR3 DNA reads as TGTGCCAGCAGCTTAGCCCAGGCGGGGAATCAGCCCCAGCATTTT. Translated, it gives CASSLAQAGNQPQHF. The entire variable domain, with the rest obtained from reference TRBV7-2 and TRBJ1-5, is as follows: GAGVSQSPSNKVTEKGKDVELRCDPISGHTALYWYRQSLGQGLEFLIYFQGNSAPDKSGLPSDRFSAERTGGSVSTLTIQRTQQEDSAVYLCASSLAQAGNQPQHFGDGTRLSIL.

This clonotype has just a few counts. The rearrangement uses TRBV6-6 and TRBJ1-5; D perhaps matches TRBD1 (5 bases). CDR3 length equals 16 residues. Trimming left V 6 bases short and J 1 base short, with 16 bases between. CDR1 MNHNY and CDR2 SVGAGI come from the germline V gene (reference sequence). CDR3 protein: CASSRLGGRSNQPQHF. The CDR3 DNA follows: TGTGCCAGCAGCCGACTGGGGGGTCGAAGCAATCAGCCCCAGCATTTT.

The V call is TRBV12-3 or TRBV12-4, the J call TRBJ2-5; D gene ambiguous. The V and J ends lost 6 bases and 5 bases respectively, with 19 bases between them. The CDR3 runs 15 residues. CDR3 nucleotide sequence: TGTGCCAGCAGCCTAACCCGAAGGCTGCGTGAGACCCAGTACTTC. Protein: CASSLTRRLRETQYF.

This clonotype showed up just a few times. The chain recombines TRBV29-1 with TRBJ2-1; TRBD1 is a possible D gene (6 bases). This CDR3 spans 14 amino acids. Trimming pared 6 bases from V and 4 bases from J, leaving 16 bases between. Germline CDR1 reads SQVTM; CDR2 reads ANQGSEA. In DNA, the CDR3 is TGCAGCGTGGGAACGGGACAACCTTACAATGAGCAGTTCTTC. Amino acids: CSVGTGQPYNEQFF.